These T cell receptor beta chains were read from a single sample in a study of Graves' ophthalmopathy and Graves' hyperthyroidism. A single record per CDR3 protein comes from TCRdb applying MiXCR to the multiplex PCR reads. This table holds about 370,000 distinct CDR3 sequences, about 18% found once. The sequenced material came from peripheral blood. The receptors derive from a woman aged 18-29 years with Graves' ophthalmopathy. The CDR3 runs from the conserved cysteine through the conserved F or W. D genes are given only for firm matches. Not every row has a clone size; where given, it reads once, few, many or a size class.

D | J | V | size | DNA | CDR3
- | TRBJ1-1 | TRBV30 | many | TGTGCCTGGAGCCCTCCCCCGGGGGGAGAAGCTTTCTTT | CAWSPPPGGEAFF
TRBD1 | TRBJ1-1 | TRBV15 | - | TGTGCCACCAGCAGAGATCGACTGGGGGACAGCGGAGCTTTCTTT | CATSRDRLGDSGAFF
- | TRBJ2-5 | TRBV25-1 | many | TGTGCCAGCAGTGAGGTAGGGCGGCAAGAGACCCAGTACTTC | CASSEVGRQETQYF
- | TRBJ1-6 | TRBV10-3 | many | TGTGCCATCAGTGAGGACAGCCAAGGGACCTATAATTCACCCCTCCACTTT | CAISEDSQGTYNSPLHF
- | TRBJ2-7 | TRBV27 | - | TGTGCCAGCAGTTTGAACCAGGACACTGCCTACGAGCAGTACTTC | CASSLNQDTAYEQYF
TRBD1 | TRBJ1-5 | TRBV10-1 | - | TGCGCCAGCAGCTTGGGACAGGGTACTCAGCCCCAGCATTTT | CASSLGQGTQPQHF
- | TRBJ1-6 | TRBV12-3/TRBV12-4 | - | TGTGCCAGCAGTTTAGGGACGGGTAATAATTCACCCCTCCACTTT | CASSLGTGNNSPLHF
TRBD2 | TRBJ2-7 | TRBV5-6 | many | TGTGCCAGCAGGACTTGGGGACTAGCGGGCACCTACGAGCAGTACTTC | CASRTWGLAGTYEQYF
- | TRBJ2-7 | TRBV30 | many | TGTGCCTGGTCCCCTGGTTCCACTAGTGAGCAGTACTTC | CAWSPGSTSEQYF
TRBD2 | TRBJ2-7 | TRBV12-3/TRBV12-4 | - | TGTGCCAGCAGCCCCAGCGGGGGCATCCACGAGCAGTACTTC | CASSPSGGIHEQYF
TRBD1 | TRBJ2-5 | TRBV7-3 | few | TGTGCCAGCAGCCCAGGACAGGGGGGTTACGAGACCCAGTACTTC | CASSPGQGGYETQYF
- | TRBJ1-1 | TRBV7-2 | many | TGTGCCAGCAGCTTCCTCACCCAGGGAGCTTTCTTT | CASSFLTQGAFF
- | TRBJ1-5 | TRBV27 | many | TGTGCCAGCAGTCCGAGGGTTGGCAATCAGCCCCAGCATTTT | CASSPRVGNQPQHF
TRBD2 | TRBJ2-5 | TRBV2 | many | TGTGCCAGCATGGGACTAGGAGAGACCCAGTACTTC | CASMGLGETQYF
- | TRBJ2-4 | TRBV4-2 | many | TGTGCCAGCAGCTACGGAGGAGATGGTGCCAAAAACATTCAGTACTTC | CASSYGGDGAKNIQYF
- | TRBJ2-7 | TRBV7-8 | many | TGTGCCAGCAGCTTATTCCCGGGACGGAGCTACGAGCAGTACTTC | CASSLFPGRSYEQYF